This section outlines one TCR beta chain sequence together with its context. The sample is drawn from a study of blood T cell repertoires in COVID-19. Whole-study context: Sample material is recorded as cDNA or gDNA derived from T cells, B-cell-depleted T cells, or PBMCs.

Germline V gene lookup returns CDR1 SEHNR and CDR2 FQNEAQ (reference sequence). There are 14 residues in the CDR3. With V trimmed by 4 bases and J by 2 bases, 0 bases remained unmatched. Profiled with immunoSEQ multiplex PCR; TCRdb holds only in-frame clones, not every one. The repertoire has fewer than 250,000 clones, 88% of them found once; the top ten carry approximately 4.5%. The V call is TRBV7-9, the J call TRBJ2-5, with 11 bases lining up with TRBD2. The source material was peripheral blood. This receptor was identified in a human donor in a cohort sampled during active COVID-19. The CDR3 loop is CASSWTSGQETQYF. The CDR3 DNA reads TGTGCCAGCAGCTGGACTAGCGGGCAAGAGACCCAGTACTTC.